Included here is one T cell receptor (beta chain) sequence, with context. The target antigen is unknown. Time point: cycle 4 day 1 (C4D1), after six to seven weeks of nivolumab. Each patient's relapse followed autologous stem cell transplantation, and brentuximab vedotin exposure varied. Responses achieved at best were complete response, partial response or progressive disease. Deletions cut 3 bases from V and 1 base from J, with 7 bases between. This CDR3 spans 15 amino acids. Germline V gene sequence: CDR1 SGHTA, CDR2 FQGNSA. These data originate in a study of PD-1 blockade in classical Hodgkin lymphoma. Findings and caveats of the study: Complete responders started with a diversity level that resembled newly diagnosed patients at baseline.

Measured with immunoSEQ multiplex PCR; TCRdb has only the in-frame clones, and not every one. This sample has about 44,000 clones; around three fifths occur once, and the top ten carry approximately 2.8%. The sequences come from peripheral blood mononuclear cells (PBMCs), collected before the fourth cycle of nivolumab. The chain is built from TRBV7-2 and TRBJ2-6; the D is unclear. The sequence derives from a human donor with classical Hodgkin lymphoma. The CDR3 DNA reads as TGTGCCAGCAGCTTTCTGGGGTCTGGGGCCAACGTCCTGACTTTC. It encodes CASSFLGSGANVLTF.